The clone carrying this T cell receptor (beta chain) was detected only once. The entry originates in a study of blood T cell repertoires in COVID-19. Looking at the study overall: The cDNA or gDNA used as material had been derived from T cells, B-cell-depleted T cells, or PBMCs.

Patients in Seattle were enrolled during active infection, then followed longitudinally. Study processing details: Researchers report that nucleated cell counts were estimated from reference gene primer amplification. Measured with immunoSEQ multiplex PCR; TCRdb has only the in-frame clones, and not every one. V and J calls and clone size are those listed in that table; D and trimming were worked out from the DNA. The table includes about 160,000 clones, just under 90% detected once. The V gene lost 0 bases and the J gene lost 3 bases, with 18 bases spanning the gap. Germline CDR1 MGHRA, CDR2 YSYEKL. This CDR3 region has 17 residues.

This TCR was recovered from a woman between 65 and 79 years old with COVID-19, enrolled during active disease. V gene TRBV4-1 combines with J gene TRBJ2-7; D may be TRBD2 (5 bases). Material: peripheral blood. The CDR3, as DNA: TGCGCCAGCAGCCAAGAGGCGTTCGGCGGCGGGCACTACGAGCAGTACTTC. Amino acids: CASSQEAFGGGHYEQYF.